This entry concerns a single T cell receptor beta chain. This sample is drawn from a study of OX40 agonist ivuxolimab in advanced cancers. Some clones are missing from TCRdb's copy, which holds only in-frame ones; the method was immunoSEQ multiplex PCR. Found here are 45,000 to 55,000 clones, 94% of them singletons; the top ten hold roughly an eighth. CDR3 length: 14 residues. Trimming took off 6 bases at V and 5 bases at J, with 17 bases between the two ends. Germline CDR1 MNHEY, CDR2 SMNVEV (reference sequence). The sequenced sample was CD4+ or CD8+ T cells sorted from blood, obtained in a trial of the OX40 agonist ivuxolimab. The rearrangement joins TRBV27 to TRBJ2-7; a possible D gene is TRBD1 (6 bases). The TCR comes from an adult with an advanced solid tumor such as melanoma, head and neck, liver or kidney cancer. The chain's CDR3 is CASSPRGSIHEQYF. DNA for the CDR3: TGTGCCAGCAGCCCCAGGGGAAGTATTCACGAGCAGTACTTC.